Below are 13 T cell receptor beta chains sequenced from a single sample in a study of CXCR3-negative and CXCR3-positive naive CD8 T cells. The authors made the TRB cDNA libraries by 5' RACE using UMI labels. TCRdb re-called the 5' RACE reads and gives one entry per CDR3 protein, without DNA. Its table lists 70,000 to 95,000 distinct CDR3 sequences. Input material: naive CXCR3- CD8+ T cells from blood. The subset denotes: CD45RO-CCR7+CD27+CD95- naive CD8+ T cells lacking CXCR3 (TNR3-). These receptors all come from a human donor in good health. Some clones in this sample may be carry-over from other donors' samples.

The chain links TRBV2 to TRBJ2-7; there is no DNA to check the TCRdb D call of TRBD2. CDR1 and CDR2 (germline): SNHLY, FYNNEI. The CDR3 consists of 16 residues. The CDR3 protein is CASIEELAGLSYEQYF.

V gene TRBV25-1 combines with J gene TRBJ2-3; TCRdb's assignment of TRBD2 cannot be checked, as there is no DNA. The CDR3 is 14 amino acids. Looked up from germline, CDR1 is MGHDK and CDR2 is SYGVNS. The CDR3 is CASSEGSGTDTQYF.

V gene TRBV28 combines with J gene TRBJ1-2; the TRBD1 assignment by TCRdb is unverifiable without DNA. Germline lookup yields CDR1 MDHEN and CDR2 SYDVKM. The CDR3 covers 14 residues. CDR3 protein: CASTHPSYDYGYTF.

The V call is TRBV6-1, the J call TRBJ1-1; the D call from TCRdb, TRBD1, cannot be confirmed without DNA. Germline V gene data show CDR1 as MNHNS and CDR2 as SASEGT. CDR3 length equals 14 residues. The CDR3: CASRFPGLNTEAFF.

The genes are TRBV7-9 and TRBJ2-2; TCRdb calls TRBD1, which cannot be checked without DNA. This CDR3 contains 14 residues. Germline CDR1 SEHNR, CDR2 FQNEAQ (reference sequence). The CDR3: CASSSPLGAGELFF. The complete variable domain, with remaining parts taken from reference TRBV7-9 and TRBJ2-2, reads DTGVSQNPRHKITKRGQNVTFRCDPISEHNRLYWYRQTLGQGPEFLTYFQNEAQLEKSRLLSDRFSAERPKGSFSTLEIQRTEQGDSAMYLCASSSPLGAGELFFGEGSRLTVL.

The rearrangement joins TRBV7-9 to TRBJ1-2. The CDR3 covers 14 residues. CDR1 is SEHNR, CDR2 FQNEAQ, per germline (reference sequence). CDR3 in amino acids: CASSFPETNYGYTF.

The V gene is TRBV2, the J gene TRBJ1-5. The CDR3 length is 15 residues. The germline V gene encodes CDR1 SNHLY and CDR2 FYNNEI. CDR3 loop: CASSYGTSSNQPQHF.

CDR3 sequence reads: CASSLGTGGGTEAFF. The rearrangement links TRBV11-2 to TRBJ1-1; no DNA is available, so the TRBD1 call from TCRdb remains unchecked. This CDR3 is 15 amino acids long. The V gene's germline CDR1 is SGHAT and CDR2 FQNNGV.

J is TRBJ1-4 and V is TRBV11-2; TCRdb's D gene call, TRBD1, goes unchecked for lack of DNA. Germline loops: CDR1 SGHAT, CDR2 FQNNGV. This CDR3 has 12 residues. The CDR3: CASSYRGKKLFF.

The J gene is TRBJ2-7, the V gene TRBV7-9; TCRdb lists TRBD1, though no DNA is available to test this call. CDR3 length equals 17 residues. The germline V gene encodes CDR1 SEHNR and CDR2 FQNEAQ (reference sequence). This CDR3 is CASSLPKTGAETYEQYF.

The rearrangement joins TRBV12-3 or TRBV12-4 to TRBJ1-1; the D call from TCRdb, TRBD1, cannot be confirmed without DNA. This CDR3 spans 16 amino acids. The CDR3 spells CASSLARGAMNTEAFF.

The rearrangement links TRBV29-1 to TRBJ2-5; TCRdb's D call, TRBD2, is unchecked because there is no DNA. The CDR3 is made up of 15 amino acids. Germline-derived CDR1 and CDR2 are SQVTM and ANQGSEA. CDR3 protein: CSVVKAGVAQETQYF.

V is TRBV4-3 and J is TRBJ2-3; TCRdb calls TRBD2, which cannot be checked without DNA. CDR3 size: 15 residues. Per germline, CDR1 LGHNA and CDR2 YSLEER. The CDR3 reads CASSQARGGAATQYF.